The T cell receptor beta chain under discussion was sequenced for a study of beta chain features in type 1 diabetes. The investigators reverse transcribed all of the isolated RNA, so they sequenced expressed TCRB transcripts. Using immunoSEQ multiplex PCR, the repertoire was profiled, and TCRdb retains in-frame clones only, with some absent. The data hold about 240,000 clones, with 25% to 30% observed a single time. This clone came up a few times. CDR1 is MNHEY and CDR2 is SVGAGI in the germline V gene. The CDR3 contains 13 residues. V lost 5 bases and J 4 bases, leaving 11 bases between the germline ends.

The chain combines TRBV6-5 with TRBJ1-2; no clear D gene. The sequencing sample was made of central memory CD4+ T cells from blood. The sequence derives from a man in his thirties or forties in good health. CDR3: CASSVPGTYGYTF. CDR3 bases: TGTGCCAGCAGTGTGCCAGGAACCTATGGCTACACCTTC.